This TCR beta chain appears in the sequencing data of a study of graft-versus-host responses after intestinal transplantation. Study as a whole: Every transplant recipient was induced with anti-thymocyte globulin, then maintained on tacrolimus and steroids for roughly 3 years.

Profiled with immunoSEQ multiplex PCR; TCRdb holds only in-frame clones, not every one. The sample carries roughly 15,000 clones, 30% to 40% recorded once. Responders (roughly 200,000, CFSE-labeled) met roughly 200,000 stimulators that were irradiated and violet-dye-labeled. The germline V gene encodes CDR1 MNHNY and CDR2 SVGAGI (reference sequence). The CDR3 is made up of 12 amino acids. V was cut by 4 bases and J by 12 bases, with 13 bases left in between. This TCR came from a human patient who received an intestinal transplant. This specimen was alloreactive CD8+ T cells from a mixed lymphocyte reaction culture, taken before intestinal transplant. As to subset: CFSE-low proliferating T cells sorted from roughly 6-day pre-transplant mixed lymphocyte reaction (GvH or HvG direction). The chain has TRBV6-6 and TRBJ2-1; the D gene is possibly TRBD2 (5 bases). CDR3 sequence reads: CASSSPAGLQFF. The CDR3 DNA sequence: TGTGCCAGCAGTTCCCCGGCGGGTTTGCAGTTCTTC.